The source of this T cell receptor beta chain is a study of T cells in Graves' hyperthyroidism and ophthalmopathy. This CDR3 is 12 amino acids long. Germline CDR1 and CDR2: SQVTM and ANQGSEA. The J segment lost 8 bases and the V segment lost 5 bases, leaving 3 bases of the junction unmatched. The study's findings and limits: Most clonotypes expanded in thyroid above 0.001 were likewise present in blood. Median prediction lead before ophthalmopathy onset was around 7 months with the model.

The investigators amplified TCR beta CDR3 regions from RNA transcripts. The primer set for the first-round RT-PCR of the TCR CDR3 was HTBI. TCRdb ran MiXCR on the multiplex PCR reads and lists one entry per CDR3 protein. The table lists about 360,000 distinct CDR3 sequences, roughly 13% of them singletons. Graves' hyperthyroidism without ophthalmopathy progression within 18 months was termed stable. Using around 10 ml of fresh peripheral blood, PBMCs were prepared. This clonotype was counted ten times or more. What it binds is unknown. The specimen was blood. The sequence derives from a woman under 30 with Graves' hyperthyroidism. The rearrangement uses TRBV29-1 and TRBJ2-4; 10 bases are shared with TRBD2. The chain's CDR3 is CSVKREGDIQYF. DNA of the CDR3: TGCAGCGTTAAGCGGGAGGGGGACATTCAGTACTTC.